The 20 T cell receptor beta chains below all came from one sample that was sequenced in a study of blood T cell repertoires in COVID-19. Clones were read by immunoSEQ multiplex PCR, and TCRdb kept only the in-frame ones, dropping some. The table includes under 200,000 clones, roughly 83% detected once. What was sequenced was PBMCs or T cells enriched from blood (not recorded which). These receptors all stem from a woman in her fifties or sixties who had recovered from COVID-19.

The CDR3, as DNA: TGCGCCAGCAGCCAAGCTCGACAGAACCCGTATGGCTACACCTTC. Translation gives CASSQARQNPYGYTF. The chain carries TRBV4-3 and TRBJ1-2, with a weak D call TRBD1 (5 bases). Deletions cut 1 base from V and 5 bases from J, with 14 bases between. Germline V CDR1 and CDR2: LGHNA, YSLEER. The CDR3 is 15 amino acids.

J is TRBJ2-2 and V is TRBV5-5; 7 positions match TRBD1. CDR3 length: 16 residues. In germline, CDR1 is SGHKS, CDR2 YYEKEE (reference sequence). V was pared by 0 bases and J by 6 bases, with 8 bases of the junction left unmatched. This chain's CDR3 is CASSLVQGYRPGELFF. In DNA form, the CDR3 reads TGTGCCAGCAGCTTGGTACAGGGGTATCGCCCCGGGGAGCTGTTTTTT.

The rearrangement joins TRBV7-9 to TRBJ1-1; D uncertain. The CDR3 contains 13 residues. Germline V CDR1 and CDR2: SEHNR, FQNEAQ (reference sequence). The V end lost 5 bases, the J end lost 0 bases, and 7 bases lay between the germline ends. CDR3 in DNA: TGTGCCAGCAGCACTAAGCTGAACACTGAAGCTTTCTTT. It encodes CASSTKLNTEAFF.

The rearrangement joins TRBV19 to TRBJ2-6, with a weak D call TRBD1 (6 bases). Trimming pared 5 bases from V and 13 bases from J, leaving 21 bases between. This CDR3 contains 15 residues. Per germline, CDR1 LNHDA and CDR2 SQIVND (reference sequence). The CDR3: CASSEGQYGRGVLTF. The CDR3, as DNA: TGTGCCAGTAGTGAGGGACAATACGGCCGAGGGGTCCTGACTTTC. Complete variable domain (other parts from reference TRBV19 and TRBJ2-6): DGGITQSPKYLFRKEGQNVTLSCEQNLNHDAMYWYRQDPGQGLRLIYYSQIVNDFQKGDIAEGYSVSREKKESFPLTVTSAQKNPTAFYLCASSEGQYGRGVLTFGAGSRLTVL.

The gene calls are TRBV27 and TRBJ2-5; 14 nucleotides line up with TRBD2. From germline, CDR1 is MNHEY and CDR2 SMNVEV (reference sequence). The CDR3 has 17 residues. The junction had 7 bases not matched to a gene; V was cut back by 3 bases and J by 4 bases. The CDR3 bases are TGTGCCAGCAGTTTGGGTACGACTAGCGGGAGGGCAGAGACCCAGTACTTC. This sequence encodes CASSLGTTSGRAETQYF.

CDR3 in DNA: TGTGCCAGCAGTTCCCCGACTACGGCCAACTATGGCTACACCTTC. Protein sequence: CASSSPTTANYGYTF. The chain couples TRBV27 to TRBJ1-2; D ambiguous. Germline lookup yields CDR1 MNHEY and CDR2 SMNVEV (reference sequence). CDR3 length: 15 amino acids. The V end lost 4 bases, the J end lost 2 bases, and 14 bases lay between the germline ends.

Written as DNA, the CDR3 is TGTGCCACCTCGCCGGGACAGGGCTACAATGAGCAGTTCTTC. Translating gives CATSPGQGYNEQFF. The rearrangement links TRBV19 to TRBJ2-1; 9 bases are a match to TRBD1. From germline, CDR1 is LNHDA and CDR2 SQIVND (reference sequence). J lost 3 bases, V lost 10 bases, and 7 bases had no gene match. This CDR3 contains 14 residues.

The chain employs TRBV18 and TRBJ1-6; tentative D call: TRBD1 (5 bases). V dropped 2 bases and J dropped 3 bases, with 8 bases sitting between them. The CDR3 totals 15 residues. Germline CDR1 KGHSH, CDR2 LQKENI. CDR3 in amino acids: CASSPLDSYNSPLHF. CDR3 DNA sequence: TGTGCCAGCTCACCATTAGACAGCTATAATTCACCCCTCCACTTT.

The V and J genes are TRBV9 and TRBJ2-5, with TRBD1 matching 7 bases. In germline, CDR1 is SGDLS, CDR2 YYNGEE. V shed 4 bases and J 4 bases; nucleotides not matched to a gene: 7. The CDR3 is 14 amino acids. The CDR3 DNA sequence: TGTGCCAGCAGCCCCACAGGGGCTCTAGAGACCCAGTACTTC. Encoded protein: CASSPTGALETQYF. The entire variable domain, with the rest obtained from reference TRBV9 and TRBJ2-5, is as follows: DSGVTQTPKHLITATGQRVTLRCSPRSGDLSVYWYQQSLDQGLQFLIQYYNGEERAKGNILERFSAQQFPDLHSELNLSSLELGDSALYFCASSPTGALETQYFGPGTRLLVL.

The DNA of the CDR3 is TGTGCCATCAGTGACGGGACAGGAAGGCCCACGCAGTATTTT. This gives the protein CAISDGTGRPTQYF. J is TRBJ2-3 and V is TRBV10-3, with 8 bases aligning to TRBD1. The germline CDR1 and CDR2 sequences are ENHRY and SYGVKD. This CDR3 has 14 amino acids. J gave up 9 bases and V 3 bases, and 8 bases lay outside the gene matches.

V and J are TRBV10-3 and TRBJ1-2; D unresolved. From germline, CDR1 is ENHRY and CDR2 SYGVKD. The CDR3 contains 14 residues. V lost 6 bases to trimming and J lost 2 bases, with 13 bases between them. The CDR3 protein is CAIRSQGGNYGYTF. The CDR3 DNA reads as TGTGCCATCAGGTCACAAGGAGGAAACTATGGCTACACCTTC.

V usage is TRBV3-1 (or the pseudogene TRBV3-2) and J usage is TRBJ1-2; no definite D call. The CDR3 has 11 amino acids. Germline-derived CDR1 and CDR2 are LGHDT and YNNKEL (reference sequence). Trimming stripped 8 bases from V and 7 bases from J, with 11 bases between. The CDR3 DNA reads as TGTGCCAGCTCCCTCGGTCGTGGCTACACCTTC. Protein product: CASSLGRGYTF.

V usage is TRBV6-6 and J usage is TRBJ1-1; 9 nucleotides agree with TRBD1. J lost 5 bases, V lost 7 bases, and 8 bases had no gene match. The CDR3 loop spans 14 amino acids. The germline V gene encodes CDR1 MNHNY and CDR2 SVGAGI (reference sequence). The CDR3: CASTGRTGVTEAFF. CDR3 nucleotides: TGTGCCAGCACCGGTCGGACAGGGGTAACTGAAGCTTTCTTT.

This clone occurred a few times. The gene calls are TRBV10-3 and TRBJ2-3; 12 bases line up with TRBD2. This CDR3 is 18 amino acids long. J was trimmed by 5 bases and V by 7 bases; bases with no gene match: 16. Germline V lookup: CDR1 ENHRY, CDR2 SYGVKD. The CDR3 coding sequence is TGTGCCATCAACGACGGGGGGCTAGCGGGAGGGCAGAGAGATACGCAGTATTTT. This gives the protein CAINDGGLAGGQRDTQYF.

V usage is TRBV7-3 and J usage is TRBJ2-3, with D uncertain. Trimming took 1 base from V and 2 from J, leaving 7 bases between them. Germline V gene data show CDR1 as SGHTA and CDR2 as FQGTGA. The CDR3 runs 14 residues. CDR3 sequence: CASSLRPDTDTQYF. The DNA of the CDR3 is TGTGCCAGCAGCTTAAGGCCTGACACAGATACGCAGTATTTT.

CDR3 loop: CASSLSVNTEAFF. In DNA, the CDR3 is TGTGCCAGCAGCTTGAGCGTGAACACTGAAGCTTTCTTT. The chain uses TRBV5-6 and TRBJ1-1; D call uncertain. Germline V gives CDR1 SGHDT, CDR2 YYEEEE. Trimming cost V 1 base and J 0 bases, with 4 bases left between them. The CDR3 runs to 13 residues.

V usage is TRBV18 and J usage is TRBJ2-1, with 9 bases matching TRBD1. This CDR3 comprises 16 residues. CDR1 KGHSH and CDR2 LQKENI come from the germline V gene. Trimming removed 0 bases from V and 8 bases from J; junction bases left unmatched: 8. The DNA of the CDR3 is TGTGCCAGCTCACCACCCGGGACAGGGATAGGTGATGAGCAGTTCTTC. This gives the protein CASSPPGTGIGDEQFF.

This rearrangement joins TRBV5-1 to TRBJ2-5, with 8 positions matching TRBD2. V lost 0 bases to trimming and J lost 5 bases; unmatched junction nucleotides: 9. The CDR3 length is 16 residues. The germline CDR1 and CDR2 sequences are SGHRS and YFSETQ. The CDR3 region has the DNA TGCGCCAGCAGCTTGGCAACTAGCGGCTTCCCCGAGACCCAGTACTTC. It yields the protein CASSLATSGFPETQYF.

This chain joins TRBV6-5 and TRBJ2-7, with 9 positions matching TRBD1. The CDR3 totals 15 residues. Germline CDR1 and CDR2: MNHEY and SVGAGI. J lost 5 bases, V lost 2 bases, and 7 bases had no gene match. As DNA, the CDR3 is TGTGCCAGCAGTTACGGGGTGGGACAGGGTAACGAGCAGTACGTC. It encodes CASSYGVGQGNEQYV.

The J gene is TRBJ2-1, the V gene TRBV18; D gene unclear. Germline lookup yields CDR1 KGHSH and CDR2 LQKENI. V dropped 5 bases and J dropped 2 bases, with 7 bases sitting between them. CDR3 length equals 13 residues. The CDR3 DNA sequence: TGTGCCAGCTCATCTTCAGCCTACAATGAGCAGTTCTTC. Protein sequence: CASSSSAYNEQFF.